The next 18 T cell receptor beta chains were all read from a single sample in a study of blood T cell repertoires in COVID-19 (dated by TCRdb to 2020 to 2021). The library was obtained by the immunoSEQ multiplex PCR assay. TCRdb's version of the immuneACCESS table is confined to in-frame rearrangements and falls short of the full clone set. An unresolved V gene accounts for under half of the shortfall where checked; the remainder is of unknown origin. The sample yields about 150,000 clones; over 75% were counted once. Approximately 7% of the sample lies in the top ten. The sample taken for sequencing was peripheral blood. Source of these receptors: a man older than 75 with COVID-19, enrolled during active disease.

This chain connects TRBV6-6 to TRBJ1-5, with TRBD1 as a possible D gene (6 bases). The germline V gene encodes CDR1 MNHNY and CDR2 SVGAGI (reference sequence). The CDR3 spans 15 residues. V was trimmed by 2 bases and J by 3 bases, leaving 11 bases between them. This CDR3 reads CASSYLGQPNQPQHF. CDR3 sequence (DNA): TGTGCCAGCAGTTACCTCGGACAGCCCAATCAGCCCCAGCATTTT.

V gene TRBV4-3 combines with J gene TRBJ2-2; 9 bases align to TRBD1. This CDR3 is built from 17 residues. V trimming: 0 bases; J trimming: 7 bases; junction bases outside the gene matches: 9. Germline V gene sequence: CDR1 LGHNA, CDR2 YSLEER. CDR3 nucleotides: TGCGCCAGCAGCCAAGACCAGGGGGGACAGGGCGGCGGGGAGCTGTTTTTT. Translated: CASSQDQGGQGGGELFF.

This clone was found a few times. The chain employs TRBV18 and TRBJ2-5; 10 nucleotides match TRBD1. The V and J ends lost 4 bases and 5 bases, in that order; junction bases with no gene match: 7. The CDR3 consists of 15 residues. The germline CDR1 and CDR2 sequences are KGHSH and LQKENI. In DNA form, the CDR3 reads TGTGCCAGCTCACGGAGGACAGGGGGGAAGGAGACCCAGTACTTC. The encoded protein is CASSRRTGGKETQYF.

This clone was seen a single time. V is TRBV4-3 and J is TRBJ1-3; no definite D call. The CDR3 is made up of 17 amino acids. The germline V gene encodes CDR1 LGHNA and CDR2 YSLEER. Trimming stripped 3 bases from V and 0 bases from J, with 15 bases between. This CDR3 is CASSQEEAAYSGNTIYF. The DNA of the CDR3 is TGCGCCAGCAGCCAGGAGGAAGCCGCCTACTCTGGAAACACCATATATTTT.

The CDR3 loop is CAISSSGKETQYF. The CDR3, as DNA: TGTGCCATCTCGAGTAGCGGGAAAGAGACCCAGTACTTC. The chain recombines TRBV10-3 with TRBJ2-5; 8 nucleotides agree with TRBD2. The J segment lost 3 bases and the V segment lost 8 bases, leaving 5 bases of the junction unmatched. There are 13 residues in the CDR3. Germline-derived CDR1 and CDR2 are ENHRY and SYGVKD.

The chain combines TRBV6-6 with TRBJ2-5, with D maybe TRBD2 (6 bases). There are 12 residues in the CDR3. Trimming pared 5 bases from V and 5 bases from J, leaving 9 bases between. Per germline, CDR1 MNHNY and CDR2 SVGAGI (reference sequence). The CDR3 region has the DNA TGTGCCAGCAGTCCAGGGAGGGAGACCCAGTACTTC. Its translation is CASSPGRETQYF.

This rearrangement joins TRBV6-5 to TRBJ1-4; possible D gene TRBD1, 6 bases. The CDR3 loop spans 16 amino acids. V was pared by 0 bases and J by 5 bases, with 13 bases between. CDR1 MNHEY and CDR2 SVGAGI come from the germline V gene. DNA of the CDR3: TGTGCCAGCAGTTACTCTACAGGGAGGGGGAATGAAAAACTGTTTTTT. This codes for CASSYSTGRGNEKLFF.

The rearrangement joins TRBV9 to TRBJ1-6; D not resolved. The germline CDR1 and CDR2 sequences are SGDLS and YYNGEE. The CDR3 loop spans 17 amino acids. Trimming pared 0 bases from V and 0 bases from J, leaving 10 bases between. CDR3 bases: TGTGCCAGCAGCGTAGACAGTTTTAGCTCCTATAATTCACCCCTCCACTTT. This gives the protein CASSVDSFSSYNSPLHF. Variable domain in full (rest from reference TRBV9 and TRBJ1-6): DSGVTQTPKHLITATGQRVTLRCSPRSGDLSVYWYQQSLDQGLQFLIQYYNGEERAKGNILERFSAQQFPDLHSELNLSSLELGDSALYFCASSVDSFSSYNSPLHFGNGTRLTVT.

The chain combines TRBV3-1 (or the pseudogene TRBV3-2) with TRBJ1-3; D not resolved. Trimming shortened V by 0 bases and J by 4 bases, and 4 bases separated the two germline ends. Germline-derived CDR1 and CDR2 are LGHDT and YNNKEL (reference sequence). CDR3 size: 13 residues. The CDR3 sequence is CASSQDRGNTIYF. Here the CDR3 DNA reads TGTGCCAGCAGCCAAGATAGAGGAAACACCATATATTTT.

There are a few counts of this clone. This chain connects TRBV28 to TRBJ2-7, with 8 nucleotides matching TRBD1. Germline loops: CDR1 MDHEN, CDR2 SYDVKM. Trimming took 7 bases from V and 5 from J; bases not matched to a gene: 4. This CDR3 is 12 amino acids long. The DNA of the CDR3 is TGTGCCAGCACGGACAGGGTCAACGAGCAGTACTTC. Protein sequence: CASTDRVNEQYF.

The chain has TRBV11-2 and TRBJ2-7; no definite D call. Germline V gene data show CDR1 as SGHAT and CDR2 as FQNNGV. The V and J ends lost 5 bases and 3 bases respectively, with 14 bases between them. CDR3 length: 14 residues. CDR3 nucleotide sequence: TGTGCCAGCAGCCCCCTGGGCAGCCTCTACGAGCAGTACTTC. As protein: CASSPLGSLYEQYF.

The chain combines TRBV28 with TRBJ1-5, with D perhaps matching TRBD1 (5 bases). CDR3 length equals 16 residues. V lost 3 bases and J 0 bases, leaving 12 bases between the germline ends. Per the germline V gene, CDR1 is MDHEN and CDR2 is SYDVKM. The CDR3 loop reads CASSLVQGASNQPQHF. Here the CDR3 DNA reads TGTGCCAGCAGTTTGGTCCAAGGGGCTAGCAATCAGCCCCAGCATTTT. The variable domain in full, completed from reference TRBV28 and TRBJ1-5, reads DVKVTQSSRYLVKRTGEKVFLECVQDMDHENMFWYRQDPGLGLRLIYFSYDVKMKEKGDIPEGYSVSREKKERFSLILESASTNQTSMYLCASSLVQGASNQPQHFGDGTRLSIL.

Comment on this clone: Other DNA sequences from this sample encode an identical CDR3 as well. This sequence joins TRBV6-2 or TRBV6-3 and TRBJ1-5; D gene ambiguous. Between the trimmed V and J ends, which lost 2 bases and 4 bases, there was a span of 6 bases. The CDR3 totals 13 residues. Germline CDR1 and CDR2: MNHEY and SVGEGT. The CDR3 protein is CASSYGGNQPQHF. CDR3 nucleotides: TGTGCCAGCAGTTACGGAGGTAATCAGCCCCAGCATTTT.

This sequence joins TRBV5-1 and TRBJ2-1; tentative D call: TRBD2 (6 bases). The V end lost 6 bases, the J end lost 5 bases, and 18 bases lay between the germline ends. This CDR3 region has 15 residues. Germline V lookup: CDR1 SGHRS, CDR2 YFSETQ. The CDR3 nucleotides are TGCGCCAGCACCTTCCGGAGGGAAGCGGACAATGAGCAGTTCTTC. It translates to CASTFRREADNEQFF.

CDR3 region: CASSPRQGYGYTF. In nucleotides, the CDR3 is TGCGCCAGCAGCCCCCGACAGGGTTATGGCTACACCTTC. The chain recombines TRBV4-1 with TRBJ1-2; the match to TRBD1 covers 7 bases. Trimming removed 4 bases from V and 5 bases from J; junction bases left unmatched: 4. CDR3 length: 13 residues. The germline CDR1 and CDR2 sequences are MGHRA and YSYEKL.

This chain connects TRBV18 to TRBJ1-1; 11 bases line up with TRBD1. The CDR3 runs to 16 residues. Trimming at V came to 2 bases and at J to 4 bases, leaving 6 bases not matched to a gene. CDR1 is KGHSH and CDR2 is LQKENI in the germline V gene. CDR3 sequence reads: CASSPRTGGAFTEAFF. CDR3 in DNA: TGTGCCAGCTCACCAAGGACAGGGGGCGCATTCACTGAAGCTTTCTTT.

DNA for the CDR3: TGTGCCAGCACCCCTGGGCTAGCGGCTTCCTACGAGCAGTACTTC. It translates to CASTPGLAASYEQYF. The chain recombines TRBV5-8 with TRBJ2-7; 7 bases line up with TRBD2. The CDR3 sequence is 15 residues long. With V trimmed by 6 bases and J by 1 base, 10 bases remained unmatched. CDR1 SGHTS and CDR2 YDEGEE come from the germline V gene.

This chain connects TRBV9 to TRBJ1-3; possibly TRBD1 for D (5 bases). This CDR3 is built from 17 residues. V was clipped by 3 bases and J by 0 bases, with 16 bases between them. From germline, CDR1 is SGDLS and CDR2 YYNGEE. The CDR3 bases are TGTGCCAGCAGCGAGTCCGGGACTCATAACTCTGGAAACACCATATATTTT. The encoded protein is CASSESGTHNSGNTIYF. Filled out from reference TRBV9 and TRBJ1-3, the complete variable domain reads DSGVTQTPKHLITATGQRVTLRCSPRSGDLSVYWYQQSLDQGLQFLIQYYNGEERAKGNILERFSAQQFPDLHSELNLSSLELGDSALYFCASSESGTHNSGNTIYFGEGSWLTVV.